This entry features one TCR beta chain sequence. No cognate antigen has been identified for it. No much larger clone is present one base from it, and per-base qualities are unavailable. TCRbeta CDR3 regions were amplified from genomic DNA by means of the immunoSEQ Assay, a bias-controlled multiplex PCR. The original pipeline was this. Nucleated cell counts per sample were estimated from amplification of reference gene primers within the assay. Sequence reads were collapsed and filtered to measure the absolute abundance of every unique TCRbeta CDR3 rearrangement. For each sample, productive Simpson clonality was calculated as the square root of Simpson's diversity index over productive rearrangements. The table was pulled from immuneACCESS by TCRdb, which kept in-frame rearrangements only. Such tables lose some clones; where checked, under half of the loss comes from unresolved V genes, and the rest has no known cause. That table gives V, J and clone size, and the DNA gave D and trimming. The sample table shows more than 200,000 clones, and 75% to 85% are seen once. The top ten clones comprise roughly 1.4% of the sample.

The data belong to a study of blood T cell repertoires in COVID-19 (dated by TCRdb to 2020 to 2021). With regard to the full study: Collaborator samples came from the United States, Italy and Spain and covered acute and convalescent phases of COVID-19. Samples were obtained from the ongoing ImmuneRACE study (first 160 participants) and from about 1,300 subjects provided by 6 global collaborators. Where available, HLA class I and class II types were taken from metadata supplied by the sample provider and were not determined by assay-based typing. Deeply sampled blood TCRbeta repertoires from subjects exposed to, actively infected with, or recovered from COVID-19 were included in the dataset. The prospective study material was composed of cDNA or gDNA derived from T cells, B-cell-depleted T cells, or PBMCs. The repertoires were released in a freely available public database intended as a resource for research on the immune response to SARS-CoV-2. The sample metadata nearly always contained a de-identified subject ID, COVID-19 status, age in years and sex.

The CDR3 sequence holds 15 residues, the cysteine and phenylalanine included. CDR3 DNA is the only sequence kept; it has 45 bases, read in frame from the first base. Trimming accounts for 0 bases at V and 2 bases at J, while the number of junction bases matched to no gene is 1. Sequences SGHRS (CDR1) and YFSETQ (CDR2) are obtained from the germline V gene. General conclusions and limits of the study: Clinical and demographic metadata were provided uncurated, with the amount varying by source and participant.

Another Seattle source contributed samples from volunteer blood donors who had recovered from COVID-19. Collaborating institutions collected whole blood in K2EDTA tubes following their own protocols. Collaborator samples were shipped for TCRbeta analysis as frozen whole blood, isolated PBMCs, or DNA extracted from either sample type. The sequencing sample was made of peripheral blood. The origin of this receptor is a woman aged 40 to 49 who had recovered from COVID-19. The V and J segments used are TRBV5-1 and TRBJ2-5; 10 middle bases align to TRBD2. The nucleotide sequence reads as follows: TGCGCCAGCAGCTTGGTAGCGGGGGGTCAAGAGACCCAGTACTTC. Translation gives CASSLVAGGQETQYF.